This is a list of T cell receptor beta chains from one sample in a study of beta chain features in type 1 diabetes. Using immunoSEQ multiplex PCR, the repertoire was profiled, and TCRdb retains in-frame clones only, with some absent. The sample contains approximately 300,000 clones, about 10% of which appear only once. Sequencing was performed on naive CD4+ T cells from blood. The receptor set was obtained from a woman in her twenties or thirties in good health. The CDR3 runs from the conserved cysteine through the conserved F or W. A D gene is named only where the DNA matches it firmly. Part of the rows lack a size; the others show once, few, many or a class for expanded clones.

v_gene,j_gene,d_gene,abundance,CDR3aa,CDR3nt
TRBV29-1,TRBJ2-7,.,few,CSVDLGQASYEQYF,TGCAGCGTTGATCTGGGCCAGGCCTCCTACGAGCAGTACTTC
TRBV7-9,TRBJ1-5,.,.,CASSYINPGQGPNQPQHF,TGTGCCAGCAGCTACATTAACCCCGGGCAGGGGCCCAATCAGCCCCAGCATTTT
TRBV19,TRBJ1-2,.,few,CASSIDVNYGYTF,TGTGCCAGTAGTATAGACGTTAACTATGGCTACACCTTC
TRBV7-9,TRBJ1-2,.,.,CASTPTANYGYTF,TGTGCCAGCACGCCGACAGCGAACTATGGCTACACCTTC
TRBV29-1,TRBJ2-7,.,.,CSVDPYRHLYEQYF,TGCAGCGTTGACCCCTACAGGCATCTATACGAGCAGTACTTC
TRBV7-2,TRBJ2-7,.,few,CASSPLGLKQYF,TGTGCCAGCAGCCCCCTGGGCCTAAAGCAGTACTTC
TRBV4-3,TRBJ2-3,.,few,CASSQGVRVGDTQYF,TGCGCCAGCAGCCAAGGAGTCAGGGTGGGAGATACGCAGTATTTT
TRBV7-2,TRBJ2-1,TRBD2,.,CASSLAAGGNEQFF,TGTGCCAGCAGCTTAGCGGCGGGGGGGAATGAGCAGTTCTTC
TRBV5-1,TRBJ2-5,.,.,CASSLIQGGQETQYF,TGCGCCAGCAGCTTGATTCAGGGAGGCCAAGAGACCCAGTACTTC
TRBV18,TRBJ2-7,.,few,CASSPITSRSSYEQYF,TGTGCCAGCTCACCAATTACTAGCCGCAGCTCCTACGAGCAGTACTTC
TRBV28,TRBJ2-5,.,.,CASSFPTRGIQYF,TGTGCCAGCAGTTTTCCGACCCGGGGGATCCAGTACTTC
TRBV19,TRBJ2-7,TRBD2,.,CASRSGTSGGRYEQYF,TGTGCCAGTAGATCCGGGACTAGCGGGGGTCGCTACGAGCAGTACTTC
TRBV2,TRBJ2-1,.,.,CASRGGGAGQFF,TGTGCCAGCAGGGGGGGAGGCGCGGGGCAGTTCTTC
TRBV7-9,TRBJ2-5,TRBD2,.,CASSLLGLTETQYF,TGTGCCAGCAGCTTACTGGGACTAACAGAGACCCAGTACTTC
TRBV4-2,TRBJ1-1,.,few,CASSMGPEGYTEAFF,TGTGCCAGCAGCATGGGGCCTGAAGGATACACTGAAGCTTTCTTT
TRBV7-9,TRBJ2-1,.,few,CASSFGWIRGEQFF,TGTGCCAGCAGCTTTGGTTGGATCAGAGGCGAGCAGTTCTTC
TRBV9,TRBJ2-1,TRBD2,.,CASSVELAGGPAYNEQFF,TGTGCCAGCAGCGTAGAACTAGCGGGAGGGCCCGCCTACAATGAGCAGTTCTTC
TRBV28,TRBJ1-1,.,few,CASSSLDSFFTEAFF,TGTGCCAGCAGTTCACTCGACAGTTTCTTCACTGAAGCTTTCTTT
TRBV10-3,TRBJ2-3,.,few,CAIKASNIVPDTQYF,TGTGCCATCAAGGCTAGCAATATCGTCCCAGATACGCAGTATTTT
TRBV7-2,TRBJ2-2,TRBD2,.,CASSLVLLAGQNTGELFF,TGTGCCAGCAGCTTAGTGCTACTAGCGGGACAGAACACCGGGGAGCTGTTTTTT
TRBV29-1,TRBJ2-2,.,few,CSVGLGGAPPNTGELFF,TGCAGCGTTGGGTTGGGCGGGGCGCCTCCGAACACCGGGGAGCTGTTTTTT
TRBV9,TRBJ2-3,TRBD1,.,CASSVGGQGGVDTQYF,TGTGCCAGCAGCGTAGGGGGACAGGGAGGGGTGGATACGCAGTATTTT
TRBV25-1,TRBJ2-6,.,few,CASTRSGANVLTF,TGTGCCAGCACCCGCTCTGGGGCCAACGTCCTGACTTTC
TRBV5-6,TRBJ2-1,TRBD2,.,CASSLYGGRAGEQFF,TGTGCCAGCAGCTTGTACGGCGGGAGGGCCGGTGAGCAGTTCTTC
TRBV20-1,TRBJ2-1,.,few,CSARLDPEQFF,TGCAGTGCTCGACTAGATCCTGAGCAGTTCTTC
TRBV19,TRBJ1-1,.,.,CASSMDRGTEAFF,TGTGCCAGTAGTATGGACCGGGGCACTGAAGCTTTCTTT
TRBV5-4,TRBJ1-4,.,few,CASSQGQNEKLFF,TGTGCCAGCAGCCAGGGTCAGAATGAAAAACTGTTTTTT
TRBV25-1,TRBJ1-2,TRBD1,.,CASSRAGTGAPGNYGYTF,TGTGCCAGCAGTAGGGCTGGGACAGGGGCCCCGGGGAACTATGGCTACACCTTC
TRBV4-2,TRBJ1-5,.,few,CASSQDGGNQPQHF,TGTGCCAGCAGCCAAGATGGAGGCAATCAGCCCCAGCATTTT
TRBV6-5,TRBJ2-7,TRBD1,few,CASSYDGQDGGEQYF,TGTGCCAGCAGTTATGATGGACAGGATGGGGGCGAGCAGTACTTC
TRBV28,TRBJ2-7,.,.,CASSLHFQGGSEQYF,TGTGCCAGCAGTTTACACTTCCAGGGAGGAAGCGAGCAGTACTTC
TRBV6-5,TRBJ1-1,.,few,CASSYGQITEAFF,TGTGCCAGCAGTTACGGACAGATCACTGAAGCTTTCTTT
TRBV29-1,TRBJ1-3,TRBD1,.,CSVEEQGAPGNTIYF,TGCAGCGTTGAAGAACAGGGGGCGCCCGGAAACACCATATATTTT
TRBV29-1,TRBJ1-1,.,few,CSVGRQPNTEAFF,TGCAGCGTTGGGCGGCAACCGAACACTGAAGCTTTCTTT
TRBV12-5,TRBJ2-1,TRBD2,few,CASGYPGLANNEQFF,TGTGCTAGTGGCTACCCGGGACTAGCGAACAATGAGCAGTTCTTC
TRBV4-3,TRBJ2-5,.,few,CASSQGGGAEGETQYF,TGCGCCAGCAGCCAAGGTGGAGGGGCAGAAGGAGAGACCCAGTACTTC
TRBV6-5,TRBJ1-5,.,.,CASSYSQGRQPQHF,TGTGCCAGCAGTTACTCCCAGGGGAGACAGCCCCAGCATTTT
TRBV6-5,TRBJ1-3,TRBD1,.,CASKPGGSGNTIYF,TGTGCCAGCAAGCCAGGGGGCTCTGGAAACACCATATATTTT
TRBV7-2,TRBJ2-4,.,few,CASSAQGNIQYF,TGTGCCAGCAGTGCTCAGGGGAACATTCAGTACTTC
TRBV2,TRBJ2-1,.,few,CASSEVNEQFF,TGTGCCAGCAGTGAAGTAAATGAGCAGTTCTTC
TRBV30,TRBJ2-5,.,few,CAWTKKGGGQETQYF,TGTGCCTGGACGAAAAAGGGAGGGGGCCAAGAGACCCAGTACTTC
TRBV28,TRBJ2-3,.,few,CASSLGAAGGDTQYF,TGTGCCAGCAGTTTAGGGGCAGCCGGGGGTGATACGCAGTATTTT
TRBV6-5,TRBJ2-7,TRBD2,.,CASSYSSTSGAYEQYF,TGTGCCAGCAGTTACTCGTCGACTAGCGGCGCCTACGAGCAGTACTTC
TRBV9,TRBJ2-7,TRBD1,few,CASSWGQGGTYEQYF,TGTGCCAGCAGCTGGGGACAGGGGGGGACCTACGAGCAGTACTTC
TRBV9,TRBJ2-5,.,.,CASSVQGRVETQYF,TGTGCCAGCAGCGTACAGGGTAGGGTAGAGACCCAGTACTTC
TRBV29-1,TRBJ2-1,.,few,CSVVGATRVTSSYNEQFF,TGCAGCGTTGTGGGGGCTACCCGTGTCACGAGCTCCTACAATGAGCAGTTCTTC
TRBV19,TRBJ2-7,TRBD1,.,CASSSRTGSSYEQYF,TGTGCCAGTAGTTCACGGACAGGGAGCTCCTACGAGCAGTACTTC
TRBV5-4,TRBJ2-5,TRBD1,.,CASSLDRVQETQYF,TGTGCCAGCAGTCTCGACAGGGTTCAAGAGACCCAGTACTTC
TRBV5-5,TRBJ2-3,.,few,CASSLYNSDTQYF,TGTGCCAGCAGCTTGTACAATTCAGATACGCAGTATTTT